Below are 17 T cell receptor beta chains sequenced from a single sample in a study of tumor-infiltrating lymphocytes in localized non-small cell lung cancer. Some clones are missing from TCRdb's copy, which holds only in-frame ones; the method was immunoSEQ multiplex PCR. The sample records approximately 3,700 clones, roughly 60% being singletons. Sequencing was carried out using uninvolved lung tissue not adjacent to the tumor. These receptor sequences come from a human donor with non-small cell lung cancer.

The rearrangement links TRBV27 to TRBJ1-6; D unclear. Per the germline V gene, CDR1 is MNHEY and CDR2 is SMNVEV (reference sequence). Deletions cut 5 bases from V and 0 bases from J, with 11 bases between. The CDR3 is 16 residues long. CDR3 sequence: CASSDGGSSYNSPLHF. For the CDR3, the DNA is TGTGCCAGCAGTGACGGAGGGAGCTCCTATAATTCACCCCTCCACTTT.

This chain links TRBV28 with TRBJ1-2, with 10 bases matching TRBD1. The CDR3 is 14 residues long. The V gene's germline CDR1 is MDHEN and CDR2 SYDVKM. Losses at the gene ends were 7 bases for V and 4 bases for J; bases not matched to a gene: 6. CDR3 nucleotides: TGTGCCAGCACACGACAGGGGGCGGCCTATGGCTACACCTTC. Protein product: CASTRQGAAYGYTF.

The genes are TRBV19 and TRBJ2-6; 8 bases line up with TRBD2. Germline assignment: CDR1 LNHDA and CDR2 SQIVND (reference sequence). Unmatched junction bases numbered 7, after V lost 6 bases and J lost 0 bases. CDR3 length: 17 residues. The CDR3 spells CASSPGGQYSGANVLTF. CDR3 bases: TGTGCCAGTAGCCCGGGGGGGCAGTACTCTGGGGCCAACGTCCTGACTTTC.

This rearrangement joins TRBV15 to TRBJ2-7, with no clear D. With 0 bases removed from V and 6 bases from J, the gap between germline ends came to 6 bases. The CDR3 length is 12 residues. CDR1 LNHNV and CDR2 YYDKDF come from the germline V gene (reference sequence). CDR3 sequence reads: CATSRDRGEQYF. As DNA, the CDR3 is TGTGCCACCAGCAGAGACCGAGGCGAGCAGTACTTC.

The chain couples TRBV11-2 to TRBJ2-7; 8 nucleotides agree with TRBD1. CDR1 is SGHAT and CDR2 is FQNNGV in the germline V gene. V lost 5 bases to trimming and J lost 3 bases; unmatched junction nucleotides: 6. The CDR3 covers 14 residues. The chain's CDR3 is CASSRQGKNYEQYF. The DNA for the CDR3 is TGTGCCAGCAGCCGACAGGGGAAAAACTACGAGCAGTACTTC.

This clone was detected only a few times. The gene calls are TRBV5-1 and TRBJ2-1, with D possibly matching TRBD2 (5 bases). This CDR3 is 16 amino acids long. The germline V and J ends were trimmed by 0 bases and 5 bases, with 15 bases remaining between them. Germline V CDR1 and CDR2: SGHRS, YFSETQ. The CDR3 is CASSLDRSGFHNEQFF. The CDR3, as DNA: TGCGCCAGCAGCTTGGACCGGAGCGGATTTCACAATGAGCAGTTCTTC. The whole variable domain, remainder taken from reference TRBV5-1 and TRBJ2-1, is KAGVTQTPRYLIKTRGQQVTLSCSPISGHRSVSWYQQTPGQGLQFLFEYFSETQRNKGNFPGRFSGRQFSNSRSEMNVSTLELGDSALYLCASSLDRSGFHNEQFFGPGTRLTVL.

This clone was recorded only once. The chain carries TRBV28 and TRBJ1-1; 10 bases fit TRBD1. Germline-derived CDR1 and CDR2 are MDHEN and SYDVKM. The CDR3 is made up of 18 amino acids. V was pared by 6 bases and J by 3 bases, with 16 bases of the junction left unmatched. The CDR3 DNA reads TGTGCCAGCAGCCTCACCGGGACAGGGGTTGTGGGGGACACTGAAGCTTTCTTT. Its translation is CASSLTGTGVVGDTEAFF.

This clone was detected only a few times. J is TRBJ1-2 and V is TRBV28, with TRBD1 identical over 10 bases. The ends lost 6 bases at V and 5 bases at J; junction bases unmatched: 6. Looked up from germline, CDR1 is MDHEN and CDR2 is SYDVKM. This CDR3 has 14 amino acids. CDR3 in amino acids: CASSAGTGEYGYTF. CDR3 nucleotides: TGTGCCAGCAGCGCCGGGACAGGGGAATATGGCTACACCTTC.

The CDR3 nucleotides are TGCGCCAGCAGCTTGGAACCCGATCGGGGACGGAGGAATAGGGAAACTGGAAACACCATATATTTT. Protein product: CASSLEPDRGRRNRETGNTIYF. This sequence joins TRBV5-1 and TRBJ1-3; a weak D match, TRBD1 (5 bases). Per germline, CDR1 SGHRS and CDR2 YFSETQ. CDR3 length equals 22 residues. Deletions cut 0 bases from V and 2 bases from J, with 30 bases between.

For the CDR3, the DNA is TGTGCCAGCAGCCAAGGTTACGAGCAGTACTTC. It codes for CASSQGYEQYF. The chain carries TRBV14 and TRBJ2-7; no clear D gene. The germline CDR1 and CDR2 sequences are SGHDN and FVKESK. The CDR3 has 11 amino acids. The V gene lost 1 base and the J gene lost 4 bases, with 2 bases spanning the gap. The full variable domain, rest sourced from reference TRBV14 and TRBJ2-7, is EAGVTQFPSHSVIEKGQTVTLRCDPISGHDNLYWYRRVMGKEIKFLLHFVKESKQDESGMPNNRFLAERTGGTYSTLKVQPAELEDSGVYFCASSQGYEQYFGPGTRLTVT.

The chain joins TRBV7-6 to TRBJ1-1; TRBD1 matches at 11 bases. The CDR3 sequence is 16 residues long. Germline trimming cut 1 base from V and 7 bases from J; bases unmatched to any gene: 8. The germline gives CDR1 SGHVS, CDR2 FNYEAQ. Here the CDR3 DNA reads TGTGCCAGCAGCTTAGTTAGGACAGGGGGCGCGGTTGAAGCTTTCTTT. It encodes CASSLVRTGGAVEAFF.

The chain recombines TRBV11-3 with TRBJ1-5; D is possibly TRBD1 (6 bases). Trimming stripped 4 bases from V and 1 base from J, with 11 bases between. The germline CDR1 and CDR2 sequences are SGHNT and YENEEA. The CDR3 spans 15 residues. The CDR3 spells CASSSHRESNQPQHF. As DNA, the CDR3 is TGTGCCAGCAGCTCTCACAGGGAGAGCAATCAGCCCCAGCATTTT.

This clone was picked up a small number of times. J is TRBJ1-2 and V is TRBV6-5; 7 bases match TRBD1. Germline V gene lookup returns CDR1 MNHEY and CDR2 SVGAGI. CDR3 length equals 14 residues. V lost 2 bases and J lost 4; bases outside the gene matches: 4. The CDR3 here is CASSYDRAPYGYTF. The DNA of the CDR3 is TGTGCCAGCAGTTACGACAGGGCTCCCTATGGCTACACCTTC.

Only a few counts were recorded for this clone. The chain is built from TRBV29-1 and TRBJ2-7; 11 bases align to TRBD1. Losses at the gene ends were 6 bases for V and 2 bases for J; bases not matched to a gene: 9. The CDR3 is 15 amino acids. Germline CDR1 is SQVTM and CDR2 is ANQGSEA. The CDR3 DNA follows: TGCAGCGTCCAAAAGGGGACAGGGGGGGCCTACGAGCAGTACTTC. Translating gives CSVQKGTGGAYEQYF.

The chain employs TRBV27 and TRBJ1-2; the D gene is possibly TRBD1 (5 bases). The germline V gene encodes CDR1 MNHEY and CDR2 SMNVEV (reference sequence). Between the trimmed V and J ends, which lost 0 bases and 8 bases, there was a span of 19 bases. The CDR3 totals 16 residues. The CDR3 nucleotides are TGTGCCAGCAGTTTATCGACCAGAGGGGAGCACCGGGGCTACACCTTC. Amino acid sequence: CASSLSTRGEHRGYTF.

The genes are TRBV7-9 and TRBJ2-1; D call uncertain. The ends were cut back, 0 bases at V and 2 bases at J, with 5 bases in the middle. The germline gives CDR1 SEHNR, CDR2 FQNEAQ (reference sequence). The CDR3 is made up of 14 amino acids. The CDR3 bases are TGTGCCAGCAGCTTAGCAGGGACCTACAATGAGCAGTTCTTC. Translation gives CASSLAGTYNEQFF.

This sequence joins TRBV28 and TRBJ1-1; D unclear. This CDR3 has 12 residues. V lost 6 bases to trimming and J lost 5 bases, with 10 bases between them. The germline CDR1 and CDR2 sequences are MDHEN and SYDVKM. The CDR3 DNA follows: TGTGCCAGCAGGGTAGGGAGTACTGAAGCTTTCTTT. Translated, it gives CASRVGSTEAFF.